A selection of T cell receptor beta chains follows, all from one sample in a study of CD8+ T cells in alopecia areata. Assay: immunoSEQ multiplex PCR; the TCRdb copy retains only in-frame clones and omits some. The profile shows 60,000 to 70,000 clones, 40% to 50% of them singletons. Sequences were derived from CD8+ T cells sorted from blood, sampled at week 0. Every receptor here comes from a human donor with alopecia areata. The CDR3 runs from the conserved cysteine through the conserved F or W. Each record gives: D gene, clone size, CDR3 length, J gene, V gene, CDR3 DNA, CDR3 protein. A D gene is named only where the DNA matches it firmly. Rows give clone size only sometimes, using once, few, many, or a class for an expanded clone.

>NA|NA|12|TRBJ1-1|TRBV29-1
TGCAGCGTTGTTGAAGGGGTACCTGAAGCTTTCTTT
CSVVEGVPEAFF
>TRBD1|NA|14|TRBJ2-5|TRBV5-6
TGTGCCAGCAGCGGGACAGGGTCTTTTAAGACCCAGTACTTC
CASSGTGSFKTQYF
>NA|NA|12|TRBJ2-7|TRBV14
TGTGCCAGCAGCCGCTTGCACCACGAGCAGTACTTC
CASSRLHHEQYF
>NA|NA|17|TRBJ2-5|TRBV7-9
TGTGCCAGCAGCTCCCCCAGCGCGGGAATTGGCTACGAGACCCAGTACTTC
CASSSPSAGIGYETQYF
>NA|NA|12|TRBJ2-3|TRBV29-1
TGCAGCGTTGAGACGAACACAGATACGCAGTATTTT
CSVETNTDTQYF
>NA|NA|17|TRBJ1-5|TRBV4-1
TGCGCCAGCAGCCTCAAAGGGGGGGGGCCGGATTATCGGCCCCAGCATTTT
CASSLKGGGPDYRPQHF
>NA|few|15|TRBJ2-1|TRBV30
TGTGCCTGGACCAGTAGCTGGAGCTCCTACAATGAGCAGTTCTTC
CAWTSSWSSYNEQFF
>TRBD2|NA|14|TRBJ2-1|TRBV7-2
TGTGCCAGCAGCCCCGGGACTAGTTACAATGAGCAGTTCTTC
CASSPGTSYNEQFF
>NA|NA|13|TRBJ2-1|TRBV15
TGTGCCACCAGCCCCCGGGATAAGAATGAGCAGTTCTTC
CATSPRDKNEQFF
>NA|NA|13|TRBJ2-7|TRBV7-9
TGTGCCAGCAGCACGTCGGACGTCTACGAGCAGTACTTC
CASSTSDVYEQYF
>NA|NA|11|TRBJ2-1|TRBV29-1
TGCAGCGTTGATGTATACAATGAGCAGTTCTTC
CSVDVYNEQFF
>NA|few|15|TRBJ2-1|TRBV29-1
TGCAGCGTCCGGGGGGCCTTTTCCTCCTACAATGAGCAGTTCTTC
CSVRGAFSSYNEQFF
>TRBD1|few|14|TRBJ2-7|TRBV9
TGTGCCAGCAGCGAGACAGGGGGAATGTTCGAGCAGTACTTC
CASSETGGMFEQYF
>NA|NA|15|TRBJ2-3|TRBV5-1
TGCGCCAGCAGCTTGGCACCGGGAACCACAGATACGCAGTATTTT
CASSLAPGTTDTQYF
>TRBD2|NA|14|TRBJ2-7|TRBV29-1
TGCAGCGTTGAAGGCGGGACTAGCACCTACGAGCAGTACTTC
CSVEGGTSTYEQYF
>TRBD1|NA|19|TRBJ2-2|TRBV2
TGTGCCAGCAGGACTACCCGGGACAGGGGGGTTGCGAACACCGGGGAGCTGTTTTTT
CASRTTRDRGVANTGELFF
>NA|NA|12|TRBJ1-2|TRBV2
TGTGCCAGCAGTGGTCGGGGCTATGGCTACACCTTC
CASSGRGYGYTF
>NA|few|15|TRBJ2-1|TRBV15
TGTGCCACCAGCATGGGCGGGATAAGTGGCAATGAGCAGTTCTTC
CATSMGGISGNEQFF
>TRBD1|NA|17|TRBJ1-1|TRBV4-1
TGCGCCAGCAGCCACGAGCAGGGGGCCGGGTGGAACACTGAAGCTTTCTTT
CASSHEQGAGWNTEAFF
>NA|NA|17|TRBJ2-3|TRBV23-1
TGCGCCAGCAGTCAATCGGAAACGGGGACCCCAGTGGATACGCAGTATTTT
CASSQSETGTPVDTQYF
>TRBD2|many|16|TRBJ2-2|TRBV28
TGTGCCAGCACAGAACTAGCGGGAGTTCCCCCCGGGGAGCTGTTTTTT
CASTELAGVPPGELFF
>TRBD1|NA|15|TRBJ2-1|TRBV29-1
TGCAGCGTCACCGGGACAGGGGTGGCCCCCAATGAGCAGTTCTTC
CSVTGTGVAPNEQFF